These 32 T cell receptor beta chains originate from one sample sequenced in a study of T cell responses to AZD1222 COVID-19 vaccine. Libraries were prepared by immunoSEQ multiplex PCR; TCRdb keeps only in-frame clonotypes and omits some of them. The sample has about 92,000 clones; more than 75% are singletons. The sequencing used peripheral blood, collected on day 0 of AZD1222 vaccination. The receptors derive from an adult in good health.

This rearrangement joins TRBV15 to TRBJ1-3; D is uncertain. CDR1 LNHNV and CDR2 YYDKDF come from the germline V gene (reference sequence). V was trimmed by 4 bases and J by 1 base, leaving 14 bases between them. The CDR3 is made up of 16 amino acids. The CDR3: CATSTPSDGSGNTIYF. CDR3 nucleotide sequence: TGTGCCACCAGCACCCCCTCGGACGGTTCTGGAAACACCATATATTTT.

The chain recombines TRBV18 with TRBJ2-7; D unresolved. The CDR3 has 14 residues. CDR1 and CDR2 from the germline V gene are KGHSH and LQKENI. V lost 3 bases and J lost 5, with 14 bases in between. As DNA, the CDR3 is TGTGCCAGCTCACCGGCGTTTTTATCCCACGAGCAGTACTTC. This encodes CASSPAFLSHEQYF.

As DNA, the CDR3 is TGTGCCAGTAGTCCCGAGGGGGGTTATAGCAATCAGCCCCAGCATTTT. It translates to CASSPEGGYSNQPQHF. This rearrangement joins TRBV19 to TRBJ1-5; D is perhaps TRBD1 (6 bases). The ends were cut back, 5 bases at V and 0 bases at J, with 14 bases in the middle. Germline V CDR1 and CDR2: LNHDA, SQIVND (reference sequence). The CDR3 extends over 16 amino acids.

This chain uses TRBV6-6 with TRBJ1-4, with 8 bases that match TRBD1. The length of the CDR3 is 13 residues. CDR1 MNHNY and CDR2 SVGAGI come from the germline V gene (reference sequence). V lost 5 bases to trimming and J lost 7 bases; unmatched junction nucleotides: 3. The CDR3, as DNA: TGTGCCAGCAGTGACAGGGGAGGTGAAAAACTGTTTTTT. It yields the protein CASSDRGGEKLFF.

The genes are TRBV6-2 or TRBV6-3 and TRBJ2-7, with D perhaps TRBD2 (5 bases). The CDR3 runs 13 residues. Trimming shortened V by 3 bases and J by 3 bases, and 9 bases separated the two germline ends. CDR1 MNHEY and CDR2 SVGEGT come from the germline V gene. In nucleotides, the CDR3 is TGTGCCAGCAGTTATGAGGGTTACTACGAGCAGTACTTC. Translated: CASSYEGYYEQYF.

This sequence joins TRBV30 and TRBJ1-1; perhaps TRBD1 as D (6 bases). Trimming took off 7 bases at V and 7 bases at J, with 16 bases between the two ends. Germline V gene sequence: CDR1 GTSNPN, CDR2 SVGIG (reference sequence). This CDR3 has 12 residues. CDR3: CASHTGTLEAFF. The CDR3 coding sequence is TGTGCCTCCCACACAGGGACCCTTGAAGCTTTCTTT.

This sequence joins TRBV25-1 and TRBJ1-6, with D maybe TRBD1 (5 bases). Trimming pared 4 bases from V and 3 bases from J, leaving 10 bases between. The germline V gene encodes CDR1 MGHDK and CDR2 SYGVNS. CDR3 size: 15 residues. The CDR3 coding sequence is TGTGCCAGCAGTGGGCGACAGAGCTATAATTCACCCCTCCACTTT. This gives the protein CASSGRQSYNSPLHF.

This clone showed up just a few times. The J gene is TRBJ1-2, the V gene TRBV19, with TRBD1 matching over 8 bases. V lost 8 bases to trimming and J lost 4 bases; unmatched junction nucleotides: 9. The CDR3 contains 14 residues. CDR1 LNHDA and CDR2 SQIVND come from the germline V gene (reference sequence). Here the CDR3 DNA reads TGTGCCAGTGGGGGGGACAGGAGTTTCTATGGCTACACCTTC. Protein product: CASGGDRSFYGYTF. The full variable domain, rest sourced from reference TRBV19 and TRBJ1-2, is DGGITQSPKYLFRKEGQNVTLSCEQNLNHDAMYWYRQDPGQGLRLIYYSQIVNDFQKGDIAEGYSVSREKKESFPLTVTSAQKNPTAFYLCASGGDRSFYGYTFGSGTRLTVV.

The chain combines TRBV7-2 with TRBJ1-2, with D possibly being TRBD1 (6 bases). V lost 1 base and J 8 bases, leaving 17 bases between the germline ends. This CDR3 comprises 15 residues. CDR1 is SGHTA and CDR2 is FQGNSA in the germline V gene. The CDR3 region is CASSLVRDTSRGYTF. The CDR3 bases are TGTGCCAGCAGCTTAGTGAGGGACACGTCCAGGGGCTACACCTTC. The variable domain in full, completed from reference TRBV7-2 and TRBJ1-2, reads GAGVSQSPSNKVTEKGKDVELRCDPISGHTALYWYRQSLGQGLEFLIYFQGNSAPDKSGLPSDRFSAERTGGSVSTLTIQRTQQEDSAVYLCASSLVRDTSRGYTFGSGTRLTVV.

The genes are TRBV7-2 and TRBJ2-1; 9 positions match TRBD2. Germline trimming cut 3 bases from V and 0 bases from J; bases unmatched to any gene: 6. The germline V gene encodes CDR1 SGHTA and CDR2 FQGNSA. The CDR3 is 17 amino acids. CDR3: CASSFSKAGGSYNEQFF. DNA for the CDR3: TGTGCCAGCAGCTTTTCCAAAGCGGGGGGCTCCTACAATGAGCAGTTCTTC.

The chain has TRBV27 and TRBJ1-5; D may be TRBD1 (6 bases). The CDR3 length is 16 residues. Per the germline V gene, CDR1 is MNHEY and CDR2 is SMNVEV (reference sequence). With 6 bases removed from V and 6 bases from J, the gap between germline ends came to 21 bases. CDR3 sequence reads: CASSPTSRGESQPQHF. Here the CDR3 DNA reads TGTGCCAGCAGCCCTACCTCGAGGGGGGAAAGTCAGCCCCAGCATTTT.

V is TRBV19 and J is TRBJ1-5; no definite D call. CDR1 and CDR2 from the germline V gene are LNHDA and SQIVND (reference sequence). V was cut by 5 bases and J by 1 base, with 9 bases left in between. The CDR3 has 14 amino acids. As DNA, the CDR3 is TGTGCCAGTAGTCCGCACAAGAGCAATCAGCCCCAGCATTTT. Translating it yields CASSPHKSNQPQHF.

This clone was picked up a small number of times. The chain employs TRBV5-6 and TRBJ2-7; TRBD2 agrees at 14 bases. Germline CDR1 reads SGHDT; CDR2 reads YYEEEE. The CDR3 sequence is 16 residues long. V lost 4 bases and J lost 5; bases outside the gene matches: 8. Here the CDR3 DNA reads TGTGCCAGCAGCCGAAGGACTAGCGGGGGGAACCACGAGCAGTACTTC. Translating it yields CASSRRTSGGNHEQYF. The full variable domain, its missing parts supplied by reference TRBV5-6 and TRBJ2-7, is DAGVTQSPTHLIKTRGQQVTLRCSPKSGHDTVSWYQQALGQGPQFIFQYYEEEERQRGNFPDRFSGHQFPNYSSELNVNALLLGDSALYLCASSRRTSGGNHEQYFGPGTRLTVT.

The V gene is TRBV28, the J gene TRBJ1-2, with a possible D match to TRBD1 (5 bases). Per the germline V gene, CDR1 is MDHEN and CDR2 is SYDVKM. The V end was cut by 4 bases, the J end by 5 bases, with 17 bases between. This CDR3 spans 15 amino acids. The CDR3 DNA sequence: TGTGCCAGCAGTTCACATCAGGGTTTTCGGTATGGCTACACCTTC. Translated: CASSSHQGFRYGYTF.

CDR3 protein: CASSFSGGDNEQFF. CDR3 nucleotide sequence: TGTGCCAGCAGCTTTAGCGGGGGGGACAATGAGCAGTTCTTC. The chain links TRBV7-2 to TRBJ2-1; 11 bases are shared with TRBD2. The CDR3 sequence is 14 residues long. Trimming cost V 3 bases and J 5 bases; bases outside gene matches: 0. The germline gives CDR1 SGHTA, CDR2 FQGNSA.

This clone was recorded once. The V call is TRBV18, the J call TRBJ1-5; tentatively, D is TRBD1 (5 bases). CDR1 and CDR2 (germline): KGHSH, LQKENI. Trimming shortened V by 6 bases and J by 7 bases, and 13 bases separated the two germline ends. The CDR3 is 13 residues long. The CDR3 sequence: CASSLEQEQPQHF. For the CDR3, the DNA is TGTGCCAGCTCGCTTGAACAGGAGCAGCCCCAGCATTTT.

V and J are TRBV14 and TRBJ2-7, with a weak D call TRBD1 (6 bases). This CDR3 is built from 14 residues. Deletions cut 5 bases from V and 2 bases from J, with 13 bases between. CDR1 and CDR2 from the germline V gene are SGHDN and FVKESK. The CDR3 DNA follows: TGTGCCAGCAGCGACCCGGGACACACCTACGAGCAGTACTTC. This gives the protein CASSDPGHTYEQYF. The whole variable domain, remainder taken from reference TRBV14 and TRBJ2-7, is EAGVTQFPSHSVIEKGQTVTLRCDPISGHDNLYWYRRVMGKEIKFLLHFVKESKQDESGMPNNRFLAERTGGTYSTLKVQPAELEDSGVYFCASSDPGHTYEQYFGPGTRLTVT.

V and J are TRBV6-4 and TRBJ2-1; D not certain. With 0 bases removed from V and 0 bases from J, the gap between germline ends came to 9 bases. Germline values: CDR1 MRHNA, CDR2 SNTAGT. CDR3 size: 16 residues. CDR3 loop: CASSDSLSSSYNEQFF. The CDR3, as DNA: TGTGCCAGCAGTGACTCCTTGTCCAGCTCCTACAATGAGCAGTTCTTC.

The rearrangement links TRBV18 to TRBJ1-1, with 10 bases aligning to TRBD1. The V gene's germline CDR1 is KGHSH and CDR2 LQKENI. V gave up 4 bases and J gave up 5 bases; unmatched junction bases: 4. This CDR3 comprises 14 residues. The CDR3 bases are TGTGCCAGCTCACAAGGGACAGGGGTGACTGAAGCTTTCTTT. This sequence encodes CASSQGTGVTEAFF.

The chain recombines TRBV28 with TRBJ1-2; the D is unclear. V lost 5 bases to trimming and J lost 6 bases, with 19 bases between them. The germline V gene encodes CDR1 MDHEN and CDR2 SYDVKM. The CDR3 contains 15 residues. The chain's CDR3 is CASSRYLEVMDGYTF. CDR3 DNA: TGTGCCAGCAGTCGTTACCTCGAGGTAATGGATGGCTACACCTTC.

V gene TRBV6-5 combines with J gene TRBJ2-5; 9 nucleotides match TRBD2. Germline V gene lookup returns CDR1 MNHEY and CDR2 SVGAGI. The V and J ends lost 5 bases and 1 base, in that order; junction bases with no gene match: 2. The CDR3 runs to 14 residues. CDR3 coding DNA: TGTGCCAGCAGTCGCGGGGGGGCCCAAGAGACCCAGTACTTC. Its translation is CASSRGGAQETQYF.

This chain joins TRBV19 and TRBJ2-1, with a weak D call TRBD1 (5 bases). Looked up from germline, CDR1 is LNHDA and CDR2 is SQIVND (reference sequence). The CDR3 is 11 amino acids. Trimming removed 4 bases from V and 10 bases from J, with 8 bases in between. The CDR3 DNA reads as TGTGCCAGTAGTAGGGGCAGGGAGCAGTTCTTC. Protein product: CASSRGREQFF.

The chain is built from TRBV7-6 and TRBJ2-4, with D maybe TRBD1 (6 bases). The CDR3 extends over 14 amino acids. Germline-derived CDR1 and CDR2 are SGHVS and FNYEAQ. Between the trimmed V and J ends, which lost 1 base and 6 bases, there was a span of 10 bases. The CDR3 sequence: CASSLEGGLNIQYF. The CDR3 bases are TGTGCCAGCAGCTTAGAAGGGGGTTTAAACATTCAGTACTTC.

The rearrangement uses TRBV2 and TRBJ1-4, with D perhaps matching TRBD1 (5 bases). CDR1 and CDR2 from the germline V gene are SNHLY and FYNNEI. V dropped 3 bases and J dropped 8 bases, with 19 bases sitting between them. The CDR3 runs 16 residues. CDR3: CASSEMPGHTGEKLFF. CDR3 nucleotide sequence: TGTGCCAGCAGTGAGATGCCCGGACATACCGGGGAAAAACTGTTTTTT.

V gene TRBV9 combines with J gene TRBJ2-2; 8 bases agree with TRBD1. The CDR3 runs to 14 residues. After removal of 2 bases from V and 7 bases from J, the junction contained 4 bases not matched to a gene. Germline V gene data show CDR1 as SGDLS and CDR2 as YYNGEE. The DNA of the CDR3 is TGTGCCAGCAGCGTCTCAGGGGGCGTCGGGGAGCTGTTTTTT. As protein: CASSVSGGVGELFF.

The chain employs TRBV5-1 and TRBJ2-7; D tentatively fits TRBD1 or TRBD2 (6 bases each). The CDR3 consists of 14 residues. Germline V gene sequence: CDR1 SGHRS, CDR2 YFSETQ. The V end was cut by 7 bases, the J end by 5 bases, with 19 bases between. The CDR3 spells CASSRDFGGDEQYF. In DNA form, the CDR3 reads TGCGCCAGCTCCAGGGATTTCGGGGGCGACGAGCAGTACTTC.

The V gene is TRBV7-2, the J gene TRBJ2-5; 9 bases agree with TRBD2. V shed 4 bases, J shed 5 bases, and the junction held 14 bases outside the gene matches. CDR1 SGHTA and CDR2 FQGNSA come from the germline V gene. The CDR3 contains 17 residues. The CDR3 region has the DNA TGTGCCAGCAGCTGGGGCGGCGGGGGGGCCTTAATCGAGACCCAGTACTTC. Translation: CASSWGGGGALIETQYF.

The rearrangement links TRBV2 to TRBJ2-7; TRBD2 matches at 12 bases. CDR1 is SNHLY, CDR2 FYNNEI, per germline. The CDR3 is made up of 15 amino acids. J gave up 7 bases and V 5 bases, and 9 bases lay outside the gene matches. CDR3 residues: CASSRLAGVRGEQYF. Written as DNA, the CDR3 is TGTGCCAGCAGTAGACTAGCGGGGGTTCGAGGTGAGCAGTACTTC.

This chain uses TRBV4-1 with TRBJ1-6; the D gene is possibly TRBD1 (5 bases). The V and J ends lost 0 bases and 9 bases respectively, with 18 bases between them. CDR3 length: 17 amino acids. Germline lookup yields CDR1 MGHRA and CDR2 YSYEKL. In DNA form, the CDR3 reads TGCGCCAGCAGCCAAGATACGGGGCCGACGTCTGCTTCACCCCTCCACTTT. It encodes CASSQDTGPTSASPLHF.

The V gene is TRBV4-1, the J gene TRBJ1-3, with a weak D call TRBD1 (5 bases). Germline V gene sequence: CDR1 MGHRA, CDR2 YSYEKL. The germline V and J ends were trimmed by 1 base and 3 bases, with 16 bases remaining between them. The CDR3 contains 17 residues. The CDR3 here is CASSQGWARGGGNTIYF. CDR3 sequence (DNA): TGCGCCAGCAGCCAAGGGTGGGCGAGGGGCGGTGGAAACACCATATATTTT.

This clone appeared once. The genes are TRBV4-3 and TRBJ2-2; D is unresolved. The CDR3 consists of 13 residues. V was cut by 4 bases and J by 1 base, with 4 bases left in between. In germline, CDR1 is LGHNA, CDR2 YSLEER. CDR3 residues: CASSRRNTGELFF. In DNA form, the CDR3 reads TGCGCCAGCAGCCGCAGGAACACCGGGGAGCTGTTTTTT.

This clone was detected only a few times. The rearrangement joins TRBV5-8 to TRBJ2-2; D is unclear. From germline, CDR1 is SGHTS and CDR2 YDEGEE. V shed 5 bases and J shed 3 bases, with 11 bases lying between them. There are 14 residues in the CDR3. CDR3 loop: CASSHPGYTGELFF. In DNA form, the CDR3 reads TGTGCCAGCAGTCATCCCGGGTACACCGGGGAGCTGTTTTTT.